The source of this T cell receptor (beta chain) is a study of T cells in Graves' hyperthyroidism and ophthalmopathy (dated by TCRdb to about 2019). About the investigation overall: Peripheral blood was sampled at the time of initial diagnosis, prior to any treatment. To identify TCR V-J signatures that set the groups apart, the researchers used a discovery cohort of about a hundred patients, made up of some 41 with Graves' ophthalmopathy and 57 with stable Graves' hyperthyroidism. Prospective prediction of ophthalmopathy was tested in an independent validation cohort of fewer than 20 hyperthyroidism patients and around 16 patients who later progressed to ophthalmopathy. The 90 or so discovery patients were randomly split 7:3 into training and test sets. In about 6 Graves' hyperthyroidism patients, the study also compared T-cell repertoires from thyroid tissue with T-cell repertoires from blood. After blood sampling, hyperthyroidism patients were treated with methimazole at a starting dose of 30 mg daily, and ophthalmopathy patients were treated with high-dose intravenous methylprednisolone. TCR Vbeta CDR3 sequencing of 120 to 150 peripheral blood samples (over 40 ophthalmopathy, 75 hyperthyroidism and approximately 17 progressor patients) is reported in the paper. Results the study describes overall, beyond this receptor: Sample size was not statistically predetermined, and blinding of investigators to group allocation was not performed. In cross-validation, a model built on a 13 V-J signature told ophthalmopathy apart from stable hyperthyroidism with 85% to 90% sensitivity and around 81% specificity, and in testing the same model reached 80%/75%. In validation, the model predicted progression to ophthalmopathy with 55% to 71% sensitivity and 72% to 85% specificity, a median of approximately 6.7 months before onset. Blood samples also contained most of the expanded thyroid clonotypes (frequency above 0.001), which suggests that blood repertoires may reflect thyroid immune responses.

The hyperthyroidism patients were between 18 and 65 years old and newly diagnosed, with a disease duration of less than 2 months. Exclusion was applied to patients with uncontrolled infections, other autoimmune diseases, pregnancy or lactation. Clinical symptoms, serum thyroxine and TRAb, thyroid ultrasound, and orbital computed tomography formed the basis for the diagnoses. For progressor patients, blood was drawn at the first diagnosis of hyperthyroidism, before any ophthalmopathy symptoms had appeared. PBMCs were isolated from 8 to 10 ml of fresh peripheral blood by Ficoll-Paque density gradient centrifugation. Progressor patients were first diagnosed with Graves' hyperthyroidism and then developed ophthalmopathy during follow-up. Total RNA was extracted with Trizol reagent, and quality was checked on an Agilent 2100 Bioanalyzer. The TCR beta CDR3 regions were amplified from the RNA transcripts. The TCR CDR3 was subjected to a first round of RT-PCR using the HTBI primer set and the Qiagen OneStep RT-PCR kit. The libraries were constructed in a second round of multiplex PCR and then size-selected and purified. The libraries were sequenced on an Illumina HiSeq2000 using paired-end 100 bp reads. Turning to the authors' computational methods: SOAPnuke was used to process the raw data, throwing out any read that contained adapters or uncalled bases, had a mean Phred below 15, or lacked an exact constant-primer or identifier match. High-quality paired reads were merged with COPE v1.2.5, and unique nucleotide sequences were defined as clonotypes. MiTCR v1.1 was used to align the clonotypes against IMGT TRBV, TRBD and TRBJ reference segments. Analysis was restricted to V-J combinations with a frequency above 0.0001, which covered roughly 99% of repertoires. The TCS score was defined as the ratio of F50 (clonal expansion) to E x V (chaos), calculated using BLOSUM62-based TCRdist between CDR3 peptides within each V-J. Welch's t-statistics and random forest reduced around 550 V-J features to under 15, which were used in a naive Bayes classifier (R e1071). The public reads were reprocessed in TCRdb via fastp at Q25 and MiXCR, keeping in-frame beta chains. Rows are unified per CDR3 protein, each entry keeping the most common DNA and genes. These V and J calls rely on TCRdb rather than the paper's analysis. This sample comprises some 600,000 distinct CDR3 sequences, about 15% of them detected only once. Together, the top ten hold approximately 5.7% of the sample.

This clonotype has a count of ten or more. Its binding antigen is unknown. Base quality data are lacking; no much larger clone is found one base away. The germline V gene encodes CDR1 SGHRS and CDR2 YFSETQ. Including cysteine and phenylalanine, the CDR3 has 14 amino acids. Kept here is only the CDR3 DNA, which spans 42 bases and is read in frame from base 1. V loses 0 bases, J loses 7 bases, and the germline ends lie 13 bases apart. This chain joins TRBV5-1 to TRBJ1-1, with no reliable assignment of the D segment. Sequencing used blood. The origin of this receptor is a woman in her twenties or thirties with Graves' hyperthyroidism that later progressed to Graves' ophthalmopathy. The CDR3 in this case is CASSLEPRASEAFF. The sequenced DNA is TGCGCCAGCAGCTTGGAACCTCGAGCAAGTGAAGCTTTCTTT.